This T cell receptor (beta chain) is from a study of OX40 agonist ivuxolimab in advanced cancers. Background on the study: Patients were dosed intravenously with ivuxolimab at 0.01 to 10 mg/kg every 2 weeks. Patients with prior anti-PD-1, anti-PD-L1 or anti-CTLA-4 therapy were eligible; less than 50% had some.

This CDR3 spans 15 amino acids. With 2 bases clipped from V and 4 bases from J, the junction kept 5 bases outside the gene matches. Germline V gives CDR1 SGHRS, CDR2 YFSETQ. This clone was observed a single time. Its antigen is not identified. Overall study results and limits: Average numbers of expanded clones were greater in CD8+ T cells than in CD4+.

TCRdb's table, derived via immunoSEQ multiplex PCR, lists solely in-frame clones and lacks some. The data hold more than 35,000 clones, with more than 85% observed a single time. The chain combines TRBV5-1 with TRBJ2-3, with 9 bases aligning to TRBD1. Sequences were derived from CD4+ or CD8+ T cells sorted from blood, sampled in a trial of the OX40 agonist ivuxolimab. The clonotype originates from an adult with an advanced solid tumor such as melanoma, head and neck, liver or kidney cancer. CDR3 loop: CASSLGTGSADTQYF. Here the CDR3 DNA reads TGCGCCAGCAGCTTAGGGACAGGGTCCGCAGATACGCAGTATTTT.